This T cell receptor beta chain was sequenced in a study of blood T cell repertoires in COVID-19. Study-level background: Acute-phase and convalescent COVID-19 samples originated in the United States, Italy and Spain. PBMCs, B-cell-depleted T cells, or T cells were the source of the cDNA or gDNA that made up the material.

The germline V and J ends were trimmed by 2 bases and 4 bases, with 3 bases remaining between them. The CDR3 spans 12 residues. As handled by the study authors: Cell counts per sample came from amplifying reference gene primers. The table came from immunoSEQ multiplex PCR; TCRdb's copy has only in-frame clones and leaves some out. D and trimming come from the DNA, and the V and J calls and clone size come from that table. The sample contains 150,000 to 200,000 clones, 88% of which appear only once. The chain links TRBV12-3 or TRBV12-4 to TRBJ1-5; D not certain. Sequencing used peripheral blood. This receptor was identified in a man aged 55 to 70 with acute or convalescent COVID-19. CDR3 DNA sequence: TGTGCCAGCAGTTTACTGAATCAGCCCCAGCATTTT. Its translation is CASSLLNQPQHF.